Each of the 21 T cell receptor beta chains below was sequenced from the same sample in a study of shared clonotypes between healthy human individuals. CD8 cells regarded as naive lacked CD45RO, were positively chosen for CCR7, and omitted terminally differentiated effector memory CD45RA+ cells. Clones were sequenced by immunoSEQ multiplex PCR, and TCRdb holds only the in-frame ones, with some missing. Seen here are fewer than 700,000 clones, approximately 96% observed once, and the top ten hold about 0.11%. The specimen sequenced was naive CD8+ T cells sorted from blood. The source is a woman aged 30 to 39 in good health.

V is TRBV7-6 and J is TRBJ2-7, with D possibly being TRBD2 (7 bases). This CDR3 has 14 residues. The V end was cut by 3 bases, the J end by 5 bases, with 14 bases between. Germline CDR1 SGHVS, CDR2 FNYEAQ. The CDR3 DNA is TGTGCCAGCAGCTTTGCAGGGAGGGGGGACGAGCAGTACTTC. Its translation: CASSFAGRGDEQYF.

The CDR3, as DNA: TGTGCCAGCAGTTCCGACAGGGATGGCGTTTACGAGCAGTACTTC. This codes for CASSSDRDGVYEQYF. The chain carries TRBV28 and TRBJ2-7, with 7 nucleotides matching TRBD1. This CDR3 has 15 residues. Trimming took 4 bases from V and 4 from J; bases not matched to a gene: 10. Germline V CDR1 and CDR2: MDHEN, SYDVKM.

The genes are TRBV7-8 and TRBJ2-3; D gene unclear. Trimming took off 5 bases at V and 5 bases at J, with 8 bases between the two ends. The CDR3 consists of 12 residues. Germline V CDR1 and CDR2: SGHVS, FQNEAQ. The CDR3 DNA is TGTGCCAGCAGCCCACGTATAGATACGCAGTATTTT. Residues: CASSPRIDTQYF.

The CDR3 DNA reads TGTGCCAGCAGTTACTTACGACAGGGGAACTATGGCTACACCTTC. Protein sequence: CASSYLRQGNYGYTF. The chain couples TRBV6-6 to TRBJ1-2; 8 bases match TRBD1. Germline V CDR1 and CDR2: MNHNY, SVGAGI (reference sequence). There are 15 residues in the CDR3. V lost 1 base and J lost 2; bases outside the gene matches: 3.

The V and J genes are TRBV28 and TRBJ1-2, with 7 bases aligning to TRBD1. V was clipped by 6 bases and J by 2 bases; unmatched bases: 3. Germline V gene lookup returns CDR1 MDHEN and CDR2 SYDVKM. The CDR3 has 13 amino acids. The CDR3 DNA is TGTGCCAGCAGAATGGACAGGAACTATGGCTACACCTTC. It is translated as CASRMDRNYGYTF.

The rearrangement links TRBV5-1 to TRBJ2-7; D not certain. This CDR3 has 13 residues. The ends were cut back, 7 bases at V and 0 bases at J, with 11 bases in the middle. The germline V gene encodes CDR1 SGHRS and CDR2 YFSETQ. Here the CDR3 DNA reads TGCGCCAGCCAGAACTATCCCTCCTACGAGCAGTACTTC. As protein: CASQNYPSYEQYF.

The genes are TRBV4-1 and TRBJ1-3; a possible D gene is TRBD1 (5 bases). The V end lost 4 bases, the J end lost 0 bases, and 22 bases lay between the germline ends. The length of the CDR3 is 19 residues. Per germline, CDR1 MGHRA and CDR2 YSYEKL. The CDR3 DNA reads TGCGCCAGCAGCCCCTCGCCCTACTCCTCAGGGACCTCTGGAAACACCATATATTTT. It codes for CASSPSPYSSGTSGNTIYF.

The chain combines TRBV7-9 with TRBJ2-1; no firm D call. V was trimmed by 4 bases and J by 6 bases, leaving 7 bases between them. The CDR3 length is 12 residues. CDR1 is SEHNR, CDR2 FQNEAQ, per germline (reference sequence). CDR3: CASSSSPNEQFF. The CDR3 bases are TGTGCCAGCAGCTCTAGTCCCAATGAGCAGTTCTTC.

The chain employs TRBV5-4 and TRBJ2-1; D not resolved. The CDR3 has 15 amino acids. Trimming pared 0 bases from V and 1 base from J, leaving 8 bases between. Germline-derived CDR1 and CDR2 are SGHNT and YYREEE (reference sequence). The CDR3 nucleotides are TGTGCCAGCAGCTTGGAAGGCGGTTCCTACAATGAGCAGTTCTTC. Protein product: CASSLEGGSYNEQFF.

The chain carries TRBV27 and TRBJ2-5; TRBD2 matches 10 bases. The DNA end favors TRBJ2-7, so the J call may be wrong. The CDR3 totals 15 residues. Germline V CDR1 and CDR2: MNHEY, SMNVEV (reference sequence). As DNA, the CDR3 is TGTGCCAGCAGTTTAGGGCTAGCGGGAGTAAACGAGCAGTACTTC. The encoded protein is CASSLGLAGVNEQYF.

The rearrangement links TRBV6-6 to TRBJ2-7, with 10 positions matching TRBD1. The V segment lost 6 bases and the J segment 3 bases; nucleotides outside the gene matches: 5. The CDR3 spans 14 residues. Germline V gives CDR1 MNHNY, CDR2 SVGAGI (reference sequence). The CDR3 coding sequence is TGTGCCAGCAGCACGACAGGGGGCGGCTACGAGCAGTACTTC. Its translation: CASSTTGGGYEQYF.

This sequence joins TRBV5-6 and TRBJ1-1; D uncertain. The CDR3 loop spans 15 amino acids. Germline lookup yields CDR1 SGHDT and CDR2 YYEEEE. V was trimmed by 3 bases and J by 5 bases, leaving 17 bases between them. The CDR3 sequence: CASSSGSESGTEAFF. CDR3 sequence (DNA): TGTGCCAGCAGCTCGGGGTCGGAATCGGGAACTGAAGCTTTCTTT.

The chain recombines TRBV7-9 with TRBJ1-2; D is uncertain. V gave up 5 bases and J gave up 8 bases, with 21 bases separating them. The CDR3 sequence is 15 residues long. From germline, CDR1 is SEHNR and CDR2 FQNEAQ (reference sequence). The CDR3 protein is CASSLNLDRLGGYTF. For the CDR3, the DNA is TGTGCCAGCAGCCTTAACCTCGACCGTTTGGGGGGCTACACCTTC.

The CDR3 protein is CASSPPMTGSNTEAFF. The CDR3 coding sequence is TGTGCCAGCAGTCCCCCGATGACAGGGTCCAACACTGAAGCTTTCTTT. The genes are TRBV28 and TRBJ1-1, with 7 positions matching TRBD1. Germline-derived CDR1 and CDR2 are MDHEN and SYDVKM. Trimming took 5 bases from V and 2 from J; bases not matched to a gene: 11. CDR3 length: 16 residues.

The CDR3 DNA reads TGCACCAGCAGCCAACAATTAAGCGGGAGTGAAACCTACGAGCAGTACTTC. Its protein product is CTSSQQLSGSETYEQYF. V usage is TRBV1 and J usage is TRBJ2-7; TRBD2 was called by the table and not checked on the DNA. TRBV1 is a documented pseudogene. The CDR3 totals 17 residues.

This chain connects TRBV10-2 to TRBJ2-7; 11 bases map to TRBD2. CDR1 is WSHSY and CDR2 is SAAADI in the germline V gene. The CDR3 sequence is 15 residues long. Unmatched junction bases numbered 5, after V lost 3 bases and J lost 4 bases. The CDR3 spells CASSDGGTSGYEQYF. The CDR3 DNA reads as TGCGCCAGCAGTGATGGCGGGACTAGCGGATACGAGCAGTACTTC.

This clone appeared once. The chain couples TRBV29-1 to TRBJ2-3; 11 nucleotides agree with TRBD2. The CDR3 has 16 residues. J was trimmed by 0 bases and V by 5 bases; bases with no gene match: 7. Germline assignment: CDR1 SQVTM and CDR2 ANQGSEA. The CDR3 loop is CSVSGLAGTSTDTQYF. Written as DNA, the CDR3 is TGCAGCGTTAGTGGACTAGCGGGCACTAGCACAGATACGCAGTATTTT.

Regarding this clone: Other DNA sequences in this sample translate to the same CDR3. The chain couples TRBV29-1 to TRBJ2-2; 9 bases agree with TRBD1. CDR3 size: 12 residues. V gave up 6 bases and J gave up 5 bases; unmatched junction bases: 1. Germline V gene lookup returns CDR1 SQVTM and CDR2 ANQGSEA. The CDR3, as DNA: TGCAGCGTAGACAGGGGGACCGGGGAGCTGTTTTTT. This encodes CSVDRGTGELFF.

This clone was seen a single time. This sequence joins TRBV14 and TRBJ2-3; D is possibly TRBD2 (5 bases). CDR1 is SGHDN and CDR2 is FVKESK in the germline V gene. The CDR3 has 16 residues. V lost 0 bases to trimming and J lost 6 bases, with 16 bases between them. CDR3 in amino acids: CASSQDLRDLADTQYF. The CDR3 bases are TGTGCCAGCAGCCAAGATTTACGGGATTTGGCGGATACGCAGTATTTT.

This chain connects TRBV28 to TRBJ2-7, with D unresolved. Trimming took off 4 bases at V and 7 bases at J, with 23 bases between the two ends. The CDR3 is 16 residues long. Germline assignment: CDR1 MDHEN and CDR2 SYDVKM. CDR3 sequence (DNA): TGTGCCAGCAGTTCCCCCCCGGTGGTCACACCCAGTGAGCAGTACTTC. Its protein is CASSSPPVVTPSEQYF.

The chain has TRBV7-9 and TRBJ2-7, with TRBD2 identical over 13 bases. V gave up 6 bases and J gave up 3 bases; unmatched junction bases: 8. The CDR3 runs to 16 residues. Germline V gene sequence: CDR1 SEHNR, CDR2 FQNEAQ (reference sequence). CDR3 sequence (DNA): TGTGCCAGCAGACCAGCCGGGACTAGCGGGGACTACGAGCAGTACTTC. Amino acid sequence: CASRPAGTSGDYEQYF.